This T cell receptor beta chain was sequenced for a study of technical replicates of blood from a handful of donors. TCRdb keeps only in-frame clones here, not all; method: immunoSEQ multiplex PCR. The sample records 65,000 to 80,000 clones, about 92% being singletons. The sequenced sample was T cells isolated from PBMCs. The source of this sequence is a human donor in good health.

The CDR3 sequence: CASTFQGAYQPQHF. The CDR3 DNA is TGTGCCAGCACCTTCCAGGGGGCGTATCAGCCCCAGCATTTT. This chain joins TRBV28 and TRBJ1-5, with TRBD1 matching over 8 bases. Germline assignment: CDR1 MDHEN and CDR2 SYDVKM. With V trimmed by 7 bases and J by 5 bases, 7 bases remained unmatched. The length of the CDR3 is 14 residues.